This TCR beta chain is from a study of cytomegalovirus exposure and HLA in healthy donors. Study-wide results and limits: In vitro, three CMV-associated chains proved specific for CMV antigens. In an earlier analysis, in 620 or so donors, most V segments appeared productive either ~90% or ~30% of the time.

Germline loops: CDR1 SGHNT, CDR2 YENEEA. This CDR3 contains 15 residues. Trimming took 1 base from V and 8 from J; bases not matched to a gene: 3. Comments on this clone: Its antigen is unknown.

The study ran its PCR with 60 Vbeta and 13 Jbeta primers. The data were produced by immunoSEQ multiplex PCR, yet TCRdb's version contains in-frame clones alone and is incomplete. This table has under 150,000 clones, over 75% appearing once. The rearrangement joins TRBV11-3 to TRBJ2-3; TRBD2 aligns across 13 bases. This TCR derives from a woman aged 18 to 35 in good health and CMV-seronegative. Sequencing was carried out using PBMCs. The CDR3 DNA follows: TGTGCCAGCAGCTTAGGGACTAGCGGGGGCGGTACGCAGTATTTT. Its translation: CASSLGTSGGGTQYF.